Reported below is one TCR beta chain. These data belong to a study of blood T cell repertoires in COVID-19. Background on the study: Some COVID-19 samples were acute and others convalescent; all came from the United States, Italy and Spain. PBMCs, B-cell-depleted T cells, or T cells were the source of the cDNA or gDNA that made up the material.

Between the trimmed V and J ends, which lost 1 base and 0 bases, there was a span of 9 bases. The CDR3 is 15 residues long. The germline V gene has CDR1 SGHAT and CDR2 FQNNGV. Profiled with immunoSEQ multiplex PCR; TCRdb holds only in-frame clones, not every one. The sample consists of 150,000 or so clones, around 81% of them appearing once. The chain is built from TRBV11-2 and TRBJ1-2; D uncertain. The TCR was taken from a human donor in a cohort sampled during active COVID-19. The sequencing input was peripheral blood. The CDR3 loop reads CASSLGRRTNYGYTF. The DNA for the CDR3 is TGTGCCAGCAGCTTAGGAAGGAGGACTAACTATGGCTACACCTTC. Variable domain in full (rest from reference TRBV11-2 and TRBJ1-2): EAGVAQSPRYKIIEKRQSVAFWCNPISGHATLYWYQQILGQGPKLLIQFQNNGVVDDSQLPKDRFSAERLKGVDSTLKIQPAKLEDSAVYLCASSLGRRTNYGYTFGSGTRLTVV.